These 30 T cell receptor beta chains originate from one sample sequenced in a study of cytomegalovirus exposure and HLA in healthy donors. The study ran its PCR with 60 Vbeta and 13 Jbeta primers. Clones were sequenced by immunoSEQ multiplex PCR, and TCRdb holds only the in-frame ones, with some missing. Among under 150,000 clones listed, around 82% were seen once. The source material was PBMCs. These receptors all come from a middle-aged man in good health and CMV-seropositive.

This clone was found a few times. The chain employs TRBV6-6 and TRBJ2-3; the D gene is possibly TRBD2 (6 bases). Per germline, CDR1 MNHNY and CDR2 SVGAGI (reference sequence). This CDR3 region has 14 residues. V shed 5 bases and J shed 1 base, with 10 bases lying between them. Here the CDR3 reads CASSRSGGTDTQYF. The CDR3 coding sequence is TGTGCCAGCAGTCGATCGGGGGGCACAGATACGCAGTATTTT.

The rearrangement uses TRBV19 and TRBJ2-7; 8 nucleotides line up with TRBD1. The CDR3 contains 14 residues. The V segment lost 2 bases and the J segment 3 bases; nucleotides outside the gene matches: 3. Per germline, CDR1 LNHDA and CDR2 SQIVND (reference sequence). The CDR3 nucleotides are TGTGCCAGTAGTATAAACACAGGGGGCTACGAGCAGTACTTC. Amino acids: CASSINTGGYEQYF.

V and J are TRBV11-3 and TRBJ2-3, with D unresolved. The CDR3 is made up of 19 amino acids. With 2 bases removed from V and 5 bases from J, the gap between germline ends came to 26 bases. The germline gives CDR1 SGHNT, CDR2 YENEEA. The DNA of the CDR3 is TGTGCCAGCAGCTTAAATTCATGGCGCGGCACAACCCCGGGAGATACGCAGTATTTT. Its translation is CASSLNSWRGTTPGDTQYF.

This chain uses TRBV5-4 with TRBJ2-7, with TRBD1 as a possible D gene (6 bases). This CDR3 region has 14 residues. Trimming pared 1 base from V and 0 bases from J, leaving 8 bases between. Germline V gene sequence: CDR1 SGHNT, CDR2 YYREEE (reference sequence). The CDR3 region has the DNA TGTGCCAGCAGCTTGCAGGGGAGCTCCTACGAGCAGTACTTC. It translates to CASSLQGSSYEQYF.

A few counts support this clone. The chain is built from TRBV11-2 and TRBJ2-7, with 8 bases aligning to TRBD1. Germline CDR1 SGHAT, CDR2 FQNNGV. Germline trimming cut 6 bases from V and 3 bases from J; bases unmatched to any gene: 4. This CDR3 comprises 13 residues. The CDR3 loop reads CASRRTGGYEQYF. CDR3 DNA: TGTGCCAGCAGGAGAACAGGGGGCTACGAGCAGTACTTC.

The genes are TRBV19 and TRBJ2-1; tentative D call: TRBD1 (5 bases). The CDR3 contains 16 residues. Germline CDR1 and CDR2: LNHDA and SQIVND (reference sequence). The V gene lost 3 bases and the J gene lost 2 bases, with 14 bases spanning the gap. CDR3 bases: TGTGCCAGTAGTATGATTGCCACCAGGGCCTACAATGAGCAGTTCTTC. It specifies CASSMIATRAYNEQFF.

The chain joins TRBV4-2 to TRBJ1-3, with D perhaps matching TRBD1 (6 bases). V was trimmed by 4 bases and J by 0 bases, leaving 13 bases between them. CDR1 LGHNA and CDR2 YNFKEQ come from the germline V gene. The CDR3 loop spans 16 amino acids. CDR3 in DNA: TGTGCCAGCAGCCCTACAGGGCTGAACTCTGGAAACACCATATATTTT. Translation: CASSPTGLNSGNTIYF.

V gene TRBV30 combines with J gene TRBJ2-1; 7 bases match TRBD2. With 1 base clipped from V and 4 bases from J, the junction kept 7 bases outside the gene matches. CDR3 length: 15 amino acids. Germline V CDR1 and CDR2: GTSNPN, SVGIG (reference sequence). In DNA, the CDR3 is TGTGCCTGGAGTGGTCTAGCGGCCTATTACAATGAGCAGTTCTTC. Translated, it gives CAWSGLAAYYNEQFF.

The chain uses TRBV18 and TRBJ2-2; D is ambiguous. V lost 3 bases, J lost 2 bases, and 4 bases lay in between. Germline CDR1 reads KGHSH; CDR2 reads LQKENI. The CDR3 runs 13 residues. The chain's CDR3 is CASSPYNTGELFF. The CDR3 DNA is TGTGCCAGCTCACCCTATAACACCGGGGAGCTGTTTTTT.

The chain joins TRBV27 to TRBJ1-2; D possibly corresponds to TRBD1 (5 bases). Per germline, CDR1 MNHEY and CDR2 SMNVEV (reference sequence). Trimming removed 6 bases at V and 3 bases at J, with 17 bases between. The CDR3 consists of 15 residues. CDR3 sequence reads: CASRDLGQLHYGYTF. The CDR3 DNA reads TGTGCCAGCAGGGACCTGGGGCAGCTTCACTATGGCTACACCTTC.

The V and J genes are TRBV5-1 and TRBJ1-1; the D is unclear. The V and J ends lost 4 bases and 11 bases respectively, with 18 bases between them. The CDR3 has 13 residues. Germline V gives CDR1 SGHRS, CDR2 YFSETQ. The CDR3 loop is CASSPSGVGRAFF. The CDR3 DNA reads TGCGCCAGCAGCCCAAGTGGGGTAGGGAGGGCTTTCTTT.

The chain joins TRBV7-2 to TRBJ2-3, with 13 bases aligning to TRBD2. CDR1 SGHTA and CDR2 FQGNSA come from the germline V gene. The CDR3 consists of 16 residues. Losses at the gene ends were 5 bases for V and 6 bases for J; bases not matched to a gene: 8. The CDR3 sequence is CASSLTLAGGPDTQYF. CDR3 DNA sequence: TGTGCCAGCAGCCTCACACTAGCGGGAGGGCCCGATACGCAGTATTTT.

The J gene is TRBJ2-1, the V gene TRBV9; perhaps TRBD2 as D (5 bases). CDR3 length equals 13 residues. From germline, CDR1 is SGDLS and CDR2 YYNGEE. Trimming cost V 4 bases and J 7 bases, with 12 bases left between them. The DNA of the CDR3 is TGTGCCAGCAGCCCACTAGAGAAGAATGAGCAGTTCTTC. Its translation: CASSPLEKNEQFF.

The sample holds a few counts of this clone. In nucleotides, the CDR3 is TGTGCCAGCAGCTTAGGGGTAGCGGGACCCACCGGGGAGCTGTTTTTT. Encoded protein: CASSLGVAGPTGELFF. The V and J genes are TRBV7-6 and TRBJ2-2; TRBD2 matches at 8 bases. The CDR3 spans 16 residues. Germline CDR1 reads SGHVS; CDR2 reads FNYEAQ. With 1 base clipped from V and 4 bases from J, the junction kept 5 bases outside the gene matches.

The chain employs TRBV28 and TRBJ2-7, with a weak D call TRBD1 (6 bases). The CDR3 has 15 amino acids. Germline CDR1 is MDHEN and CDR2 is SYDVKM. The V and J ends lost 3 bases and 2 bases respectively, with 14 bases between them. The CDR3 sequence: CASSLAKGVTYEQYF. CDR3 bases: TGTGCCAGCAGTTTGGCCAAGGGGGTTACCTACGAGCAGTACTTC. The full variable domain, with the rest looked up from reference TRBV28 and TRBJ2-7, is DVKVTQSSRYLVKRTGEKVFLECVQDMDHENMFWYRQDPGLGLRLIYFSYDVKMKEKGDIPEGYSVSREKKERFSLILESASTNQTSMYLCASSLAKGVTYEQYFGPGTRLTVT.

This chain joins TRBV18 and TRBJ2-6; TRBD2 might be the D (6 bases). Trimming took off 3 bases at V and 3 bases at J, with 12 bases between the two ends. This CDR3 comprises 16 residues. CDR1 KGHSH and CDR2 LQKENI come from the germline V gene. CDR3 residues: CASSPEGLGGANVLTF. The CDR3 bases are TGTGCCAGCTCACCGGAGGGGTTGGGTGGGGCCAACGTCCTGACTTTC.

This sequence joins TRBV6-6 and TRBJ1-5; unclear D gene. CDR3 size: 15 residues. With 4 bases removed from V and 2 bases from J, the gap between germline ends came to 12 bases. Germline V lookup: CDR1 MNHNY, CDR2 SVGAGI (reference sequence). In nucleotides, the CDR3 is TGTGCCAGCAGTTTGGGAGTCTCCCGCAATCAGCCCCAGCATTTT. It codes for CASSLGVSRNQPQHF.

J is TRBJ1-2 and V is TRBV18; D remains ambiguous. Trimming cost V 3 bases and J 6 bases, with 11 bases left between them. This CDR3 contains 13 residues. The germline CDR1 and CDR2 sequences are KGHSH and LQKENI. In nucleotides, the CDR3 is TGTGCCAGCTCACCGGCAATACGGGATGGCTACACCTTC. It encodes CASSPAIRDGYTF.

This clone was observed once. The V and J genes are TRBV11-3 and TRBJ2-5, with 8 bases fitting TRBD2. From germline, CDR1 is SGHNT and CDR2 YENEEA. V gave up 5 bases and J gave up 3 bases; unmatched junction bases: 11. This CDR3 region has 16 residues. For the CDR3, the DNA is TGTGCCAGCAGCCTCGGGACTAGTCAACCCAAAGAGACCCAGTACTTC. Translating it yields CASSLGTSQPKETQYF.

This clone was counted once. This chain uses TRBV27 with TRBJ2-7; possibly TRBD2 for D (6 bases). Germline V gene data show CDR1 as MNHEY and CDR2 as SMNVEV (reference sequence). The CDR3 totals 16 residues. With 3 bases removed from V and 0 bases from J, the gap between germline ends came to 15 bases. Here the CDR3 reads CASSFARGSGSYEQYF. For the CDR3, the DNA is TGTGCCAGCAGTTTTGCCCGGGGGAGCGGCTCCTACGAGCAGTACTTC.

The rearrangement links TRBV18 to TRBJ2-3; D ambiguous. The CDR3 contains 12 residues. V was trimmed by 2 bases and J by 5 bases, leaving 5 bases between them. Germline assignment: CDR1 KGHSH and CDR2 LQKENI. The CDR3 sequence: CASSPIGDTQYF. CDR3 in DNA: TGTGCCAGCTCACCAATCGGAGATACGCAGTATTTT. The full variable domain, its missing parts supplied by reference TRBV18 and TRBJ2-3, is NAGVMQNPRHLVRRRGQEARLRCSPMKGHSHVYWYRQLPEEGLKFMVYLQKENIIDESGMPKERFSAEFPKEGPSILRIQQVVRGDSAAYFCASSPIGDTQYFGPGTRLTVL.

V and J are TRBV5-1 and TRBJ2-2; D is ambiguous. The CDR3 is 12 residues long. Germline V gene sequence: CDR1 SGHRS, CDR2 YFSETQ. V was shortened by 2 bases and J by 5 bases, with 4 bases between the two germline ends. CDR3 amino acids: CASSFETGELFF. Here the CDR3 DNA reads TGCGCCAGCAGCTTCGAGACCGGGGAGCTGTTTTTT.

The gene calls are TRBV5-6 and TRBJ1-5, with D unclear. V gave up 0 bases and J gave up 4 bases, with 5 bases separating them. This CDR3 spans 13 amino acids. Germline V gene data show CDR1 as SGHDT and CDR2 as YYEEEE. CDR3 in amino acids: CASSLGRNQPQHF. The CDR3 DNA reads as TGTGCCAGCAGCTTGGGGAGAAATCAGCCCCAGCATTTT. Variable domain in full (rest from reference TRBV5-6 and TRBJ1-5): DAGVTQSPTHLIKTRGQQVTLRCSPKSGHDTVSWYQQALGQGPQFIFQYYEEEERQRGNFPDRFSGHQFPNYSSELNVNALLLGDSALYLCASSLGRNQPQHFGDGTRLSIL.

V usage is TRBV19 and J usage is TRBJ1-5, with D unresolved. CDR1 is LNHDA, CDR2 SQIVND, per germline (reference sequence). CDR3 size: 14 residues. Trimming removed 4 bases from V and 1 base from J, with 8 bases in between. CDR3 in amino acids: CASSTDMSNQPQHF. In nucleotides, the CDR3 is TGTGCCAGTAGTACCGACATGAGCAATCAGCCCCAGCATTTT.

V and J are TRBV2 and TRBJ2-7, with 8 positions matching TRBD2. This CDR3 has 14 residues. Germline CDR1 reads SNHLY; CDR2 reads FYNNEI. The junction had 6 bases not matched to a gene; V was cut back by 6 bases and J by 2 bases. The CDR3 sequence is CASRGTSGTYEQYF. CDR3 in DNA: TGTGCCAGCAGGGGAACTAGCGGTACCTACGAGCAGTACTTC.

The CDR3 sequence: CASSFGGVRNEQFF. The CDR3 region has the DNA TGTGCCAGCAGCTTCGGGGGGGTCCGCAATGAGCAGTTCTTC. The chain links TRBV7-2 to TRBJ2-1, with 8 positions matching TRBD2. This CDR3 has 14 residues. Losses at the gene ends were 3 bases for V and 6 bases for J; bases not matched to a gene: 4. The V gene's germline CDR1 is SGHTA and CDR2 FQGNSA.

This clone was detected a few times. The chain links TRBV7-9 to TRBJ2-3; D may be TRBD1 (6 bases). Germline V lookup: CDR1 SEHNR, CDR2 FQNEAQ (reference sequence). This CDR3 region has 15 residues. V was cut by 0 bases and J by 4 bases, with 11 bases left in between. For the CDR3, the DNA is TGTGCCAGCAGCTTAGCAGGGGGAGCCGCAGATACGCAGTATTTT. This sequence encodes CASSLAGGAADTQYF.

This chain connects TRBV5-4 to TRBJ1-4; D might be TRBD1 (6 bases). The CDR3 extends over 15 amino acids. V was pared by 0 bases and J by 8 bases, with 14 bases between. Germline CDR1 and CDR2: SGHNT and YYREEE (reference sequence). DNA for the CDR3: TGTGCCAGCAGCTTGGGTGGGGACATGGGAGAAAAACTGTTTTTT. Encoded protein: CASSLGGDMGEKLFF.

The J gene is TRBJ2-7, the V gene TRBV29-1; the D gene is possibly TRBD2 (5 bases). Trimming left V 1 base short and J 3 bases short, with 10 bases between. The CDR3 consists of 13 residues. CDR1 SQVTM and CDR2 ANQGSEA come from the germline V gene. This CDR3 is CSVEVLGDYEQYF. CDR3 bases: TGCAGCGTTGAAGTCCTGGGAGACTACGAGCAGTACTTC.

A single count supports this clone. The chain couples TRBV11-3 to TRBJ1-5; unclear D gene. The V gene lost 0 bases and the J gene lost 5 bases, with 5 bases spanning the gap. CDR1 and CDR2 (germline): SGHNT, YENEEA. CDR3 length equals 13 residues. The CDR3 protein is CASSLDLYQPQHF. CDR3 in DNA: TGTGCCAGCAGCTTAGATCTGTATCAGCCCCAGCATTTT. Full variable domain (rest looked up from reference TRBV11-3 and TRBJ1-5): EAGVVQSPRYKIIEKKQPVAFWCNPISGHNTLYWYLQNLGQGPELLIRYENEEAVDDSQLPKDRFSAERLKGVDSTLKIQPAELGDSAVYLCASSLDLYQPQHFGDGTRLSIL.